This entry describes one T cell receptor beta chain. Its matching antigen is unknown. The source of the sample is a study of cytomegalovirus exposure and HLA in healthy donors. The study drew the donors from its roughly 120-subject validation cohort, separate from the roughly 670-subject first cohort. Assay used: immunoSEQ multiplex PCR; TCRdb lists only in-frame clones, some missing. This sample has some 320,000 clones, with roughly 87% found just once. General study results and limits: One later analysis, an examination of the 90 to 150 validation repertoires, found that first-cohort TCR clusters tended to co-occur in them. As was reported, the classifier diagnosed cytomegalovirus status with high specificity and sensitivity. The authors enumerated 180 or so TCR beta chains as linked to cytomegalovirus.

The receptor comes from a woman aged 25 to 39 in good health and CMV-seropositive. The sequenced material came from PBMCs.

The CDR3 sequence is CASSLAVIYEQYF. CDR3 DNA: TGTGCCAGCAGTTTAGCAGTGATCTACGAGCAGTACTTC. This chain links TRBV28 with TRBJ2-7; D gene ambiguous. There are 13 residues in the CDR3. V lost 2 bases and J lost 3, with 8 bases in between. Germline V gene sequence: CDR1 MDHEN, CDR2 SYDVKM.